These 25 T cell receptor beta chains share one sample of origin, sequenced in a study of cytomegalovirus exposure and HLA in healthy donors. The PCR made use of 60 Vbeta and 13 Jbeta primers. Here immunoSEQ multiplex PCR was the method, and the copy in TCRdb shows in-frame clones only, minus some. Among under 70,000 clones listed, approximately 67% were seen once. Sequencing was done on a sample of PBMCs. Source of these receptors: a woman in her twenties or thirties in good health and CMV-seronegative.

The chain joins TRBV2 to TRBJ2-5, with D perhaps matching TRBD2 (7 bases). Germline CDR1 reads SNHLY; CDR2 reads FYNNEI. CDR3 length: 15 amino acids. Trimming stripped 4 bases from V and 4 bases from J, with 16 bases between. The CDR3 sequence: CASSVSRGGGETQYF. CDR3 DNA sequence: TGTGCCAGCAGTGTATCGCGGGGAGGGGGAGAGACCCAGTACTTC.

The gene calls are TRBV30 and TRBJ1-1; 10 positions match TRBD1. Germline CDR1 is GTSNPN and CDR2 is SVGIG (reference sequence). The J segment lost 6 bases and the V segment lost 3 bases, leaving 7 bases of the junction unmatched. The CDR3 contains 14 residues. This CDR3 reads CAWRRQGARSEAFF. The DNA for the CDR3 is TGTGCCTGGAGGCGACAGGGGGCGCGGTCTGAAGCTTTCTTT.

The genes are TRBV5-1 and TRBJ1-1; 8 bases are a match to TRBD1. CDR1 is SGHRS, CDR2 YFSETQ, per germline. J lost 0 bases, V lost 0 bases, and 1 base had no gene match. The CDR3 spans 15 residues. Here the CDR3 DNA reads TGCGCCAGCAGCTTGGGACAGGGGATGAACACTGAAGCTTTCTTT. Translating it yields CASSLGQGMNTEAFF.

This rearrangement joins TRBV25-1 to TRBJ1-1; maybe TRBD1 (5 bases). This CDR3 is built from 15 residues. V lost 7 bases and J 1 base, leaving 16 bases between the germline ends. The V gene's germline CDR1 is MGHDK and CDR2 SYGVNS. The CDR3 here is CASIPRGMGNTEAFF. In DNA form, the CDR3 reads TGTGCCAGCATCCCTAGGGGCATGGGGAACACTGAAGCTTTCTTT.

This rearrangement joins TRBV7-4 to TRBJ1-1, with no clear D. The germline V gene encodes CDR1 SGHVT and CDR2 SQSDAQ. The CDR3 length is 14 residues. Trimming removed 0 bases from V and 4 bases from J, with 9 bases in between. CDR3 nucleotide sequence: TGTGCCAGCAGCTTAGCGTGGGGAGCCACTGAAGCTTTCTTT. This translates into CASSLAWGATEAFF. The variable domain in full, completed from reference TRBV7-4 and TRBJ1-1, reads GAGVSQSPRYKVAKRGRDVALRCDSISGHVTLYWYRQTLGQGSEVLTYSQSDAQRDKSGRPSGRFSAERPERSVSTLKIQRTEQGDSAVYLCASSLAWGATEAFFGQGTRLTVV.

V usage is TRBV19 and J usage is TRBJ2-5, with a weak D call TRBD2 (6 bases). Trimming took 7 bases from V and 1 from J, leaving 16 bases between them. The CDR3 totals 15 residues. CDR1 is LNHDA and CDR2 is SQIVND in the germline V gene (reference sequence). CDR3 region: CASTPSGAAQETQYF. Written as DNA, the CDR3 is TGTGCCAGTACCCCGTCGGGAGCGGCCCAAGAGACCCAGTACTTC.

This clone was recorded a few times. V usage is TRBV7-9 and J usage is TRBJ1-2, with TRBD1 as a possible D gene (5 bases). Germline loops: CDR1 SEHNR, CDR2 FQNEAQ (reference sequence). Trimming stripped 6 bases from V and 8 bases from J, with 16 bases between. The CDR3 consists of 13 residues. The CDR3 DNA follows: TGTGCCAGCAGTCCCACAGGAACAGAAGGCTACACCTTC. Protein product: CASSPTGTEGYTF.

The chain has TRBV19 and TRBJ1-2, with a tentative D call TRBD1 (6 bases). This CDR3 spans 14 amino acids. Germline V gene data show CDR1 as LNHDA and CDR2 as SQIVND (reference sequence). Trimming cost V 5 bases and J 2 bases, with 12 bases left between them. Written as DNA, the CDR3 is TGTGCCAGTAGTCAAACAGGGCTGAACTATGGCTACACCTTC. This gives the protein CASSQTGLNYGYTF.

This chain uses TRBV2 with TRBJ2-7; no firm D call. Germline loops: CDR1 SNHLY, CDR2 FYNNEI. The length of the CDR3 is 11 residues. The V and J ends lost 5 bases and 1 base respectively, with 3 bases between them. CDR3 DNA: TGTGCCAGCAGTCGTTCCTACGAGCAGTACTTC. Encoded protein: CASSRSYEQYF.

This chain joins TRBV6-4 and TRBJ1-2; the D is unclear. The V end lost 2 bases, the J end lost 4 bases, and 14 bases lay between the germline ends. The CDR3 has 15 amino acids. Germline V CDR1 and CDR2: MRHNA, SNTAGT. The CDR3 sequence is CASSDVQISSYGYTF. The CDR3 region has the DNA TGTGCCAGCAGTGACGTACAAATATCAAGCTATGGCTACACCTTC.

The V gene is TRBV11-2, the J gene TRBJ1-4, with 9 bases fitting TRBD1. Germline values: CDR1 SGHAT, CDR2 FQNNGV. The CDR3 consists of 14 residues. Trimming took 6 bases from V and 7 from J; bases not matched to a gene: 6. The CDR3 spells CASSSGTGIEKLFF. The CDR3 DNA follows: TGTGCCAGCAGTTCCGGGACAGGGATTGAAAAACTGTTTTTT.

This clone came up once. The gene calls are TRBV11-3 and TRBJ1-4, with D tentatively TRBD1 (6 bases). This CDR3 has 16 amino acids. CDR1 is SGHNT, CDR2 YENEEA, per germline. V was shortened by 5 bases and J by 8 bases, with 21 bases between the two germline ends. CDR3 coding DNA: TGTGCCAGCAGCCCGGGGGGGGGCCACTCGGGGGAAAAACTGTTTTTT. Its translation: CASSPGGGHSGEKLFF.

The chain combines TRBV4-3 with TRBJ1-1; D unresolved. CDR1 and CDR2 (germline): LGHNA, YSLEER. V shed 3 bases and J shed 0 bases, with 8 bases lying between them. This CDR3 has 14 amino acids. The CDR3 loop reads CASSQSQMNTEAFF. The CDR3 region has the DNA TGCGCCAGCAGCCAGAGTCAAATGAACACTGAAGCTTTCTTT.

The gene calls are TRBV4-2 and TRBJ2-7, with TRBD2 matching 7 bases. The CDR3 runs to 15 residues. Trimming at V came to 3 bases and at J to 0 bases, leaving 5 bases not matched to a gene. CDR1 and CDR2 (germline): LGHNA, YNFKEQ. For the CDR3, the DNA is TGTGCCAGCAGCCAGGGGGAGGGAGACTCCTACGAGCAGTACTTC. Its translation is CASSQGEGDSYEQYF.

The V and J genes are TRBV9 and TRBJ2-5, with TRBD2 matching 10 bases. The CDR3 contains 15 residues. Germline CDR1 is SGDLS and CDR2 is YYNGEE. After removal of 3 bases from V and 5 bases from J, the junction contained 7 bases not matched to a gene. CDR3: CASSGTSGAGETQYF. CDR3 coding DNA: TGTGCCAGCAGCGGGACTAGCGGCGCGGGGGAGACCCAGTACTTC. The whole variable domain, remainder taken from reference TRBV9 and TRBJ2-5, is DSGVTQTPKHLITATGQRVTLRCSPRSGDLSVYWYQQSLDQGLQFLIQYYNGEERAKGNILERFSAQQFPDLHSELNLSSLELGDSALYFCASSGTSGAGETQYFGPGTRLLVL.

The V call is TRBV7-9, the J call TRBJ2-3; D might be TRBD2 (5 bases). V was cut by 5 bases and J by 5 bases, with 8 bases left in between. This CDR3 comprises 12 residues. Germline V CDR1 and CDR2: SEHNR, FQNEAQ (reference sequence). The chain's CDR3 is CASSNGGDTQYF. The CDR3 nucleotides read TGTGCCAGCAGCAACGGAGGAGATACGCAGTATTTT.

The V call is TRBV6-1, the J call TRBJ2-7, with TRBD1 as a possible D gene (6 bases). The CDR3 spans 12 residues. Germline CDR1 MNHNS, CDR2 SASEGT. The ends were cut back, 6 bases at V and 3 bases at J, with 9 bases in the middle. DNA of the CDR3: TGTGCCAGCAGCGGGGACATCTACGAGCAGTACTTC. Its translation: CASSGDIYEQYF.

This clone was counted only a few times. The rearrangement links TRBV9 to TRBJ2-1; 7 nucleotides line up with TRBD2. Trimming took 2 bases from V and 5 from J; bases not matched to a gene: 7. This CDR3 has 15 amino acids. Per germline, CDR1 SGDLS and CDR2 YYNGEE. CDR3 DNA: TGTGCCAGCAGCGTTATAGCGGGTCTAAACAATGAGCAGTTCTTC. Encoded protein: CASSVIAGLNNEQFF.

CDR3 region: CASMDRINQPQHF. As DNA, the CDR3 is TGTGCCTCGATGGACAGGATCAATCAGCCCCAGCATTTT. V usage is TRBV6-6 and J usage is TRBJ1-5; 7 nucleotides match TRBD1. V was pared by 11 bases and J by 3 bases, with 7 bases of the junction left unmatched. Germline-derived CDR1 and CDR2 are MNHNY and SVGAGI (reference sequence). The length of the CDR3 is 13 residues.

This clone appeared a few times. The chain uses TRBV30 and TRBJ2-1; 8 bases line up with TRBD2. CDR3 length equals 14 residues. Germline values: CDR1 GTSNPN, CDR2 SVGIG (reference sequence). The J segment lost 3 bases and the V segment lost 3 bases, leaving 4 bases of the junction unmatched. The chain's CDR3 is CAWSGGAGYNEQFF. The DNA of the CDR3 is TGTGCCTGGAGCGGGGGGGCCGGCTACAATGAGCAGTTCTTC.

The V gene is TRBV30, the J gene TRBJ2-7, with TRBD1 matching over 12 bases. Unmatched junction bases numbered 4, after V lost 2 bases and J lost 5 bases. Germline CDR1 is GTSNPN and CDR2 is SVGIG (reference sequence). The CDR3 runs to 14 residues. The DNA of the CDR3 is TGTGCCTGGAGTTCGGGACAGGGGGCCCACGAGCAGTACTTC. Amino acid sequence: CAWSSGQGAHEQYF.

The chain recombines TRBV18 with TRBJ2-3, with TRBD2 matching 8 bases. CDR3 size: 15 residues. V dropped 1 base and J dropped 6; count of bases not matched to a gene: 6. The germline V gene has CDR1 KGHSH and CDR2 LQKENI. The CDR3 nucleotides read TGTGCCAGCTCACCACGGGACGGGGGGGCGGATACGCAGTATTTT. Translating it yields CASSPRDGGADTQYF.

The gene calls are TRBV11-2 and TRBJ1-6, with TRBD1 matching over 10 bases. V gave up 4 bases and J gave up 4 bases; unmatched junction bases: 4. Germline V lookup: CDR1 SGHAT, CDR2 FQNNGV. The CDR3 runs to 16 residues. Written as DNA, the CDR3 is TGTGCCAGCAGCTGGGGACAGGGGTTGTATAATTCACCCCTCCACTTT. Its protein product is CASSWGQGLYNSPLHF. Full variable domain (rest looked up from reference TRBV11-2 and TRBJ1-6): EAGVAQSPRYKIIEKRQSVAFWCNPISGHATLYWYQQILGQGPKLLIQFQNNGVVDDSQLPKDRFSAERLKGVDSTLKIQPAKLEDSAVYLCASSWGQGLYNSPLHFGNGTRLTVT.

The J gene is TRBJ2-7, the V gene TRBV21-1; the table's D call, TRBD2, was not checked against the DNA. TRBV21-1 is shown as a pseudogene. The CDR3 totals 15 residues. Here the CDR3 reads CASSRRVSGSYEQYF. The DNA of the CDR3 is TGTGCCAGCAGCAGGAGGGTATCGGGCTCCTACGAGCAGTACTTC.

This chain connects TRBV11-3 to TRBJ1-5, with D possibly being TRBD1 (6 bases). Per the germline V gene, CDR1 is SGHNT and CDR2 is YENEEA. The CDR3 extends over 13 amino acids. V lost 5 bases and J 8 bases, leaving 13 bases between the germline ends. CDR3 bases: TGTGCCAGCAGCCGCCTCAGGGGAGAGCCCCAGCATTTT. Protein: CASSRLRGEPQHF.